This T cell receptor (beta chain) was identified during a study of blood T cell repertoires in COVID-19. The wider study: Whether acute or convalescent, the COVID-19 samples came from the United States, Italy and Spain. T cells, B-cell-depleted T cells, or PBMCs supplied cDNA or gDNA.

The ends lost 4 bases at V and 1 base at J; junction bases unmatched: 2. The CDR3 spans 16 residues. The germline gives CDR1 SNHLY, CDR2 FYNNEI. Authors' methods: Estimated nucleated cell counts came from reference gene primer amplification. The protocol was immunoSEQ multiplex PCR, while the TCRdb copy is restricted to in-frame clones and leaves out a portion. The V and J calls and clone size come from that table; D and trimming were worked out from the DNA. The profile shows some 30,000 clones, more than 75% of them singletons. The V gene is TRBV2, the J gene TRBJ2-3, with 13 bases identical to TRBD2. Sequencing was carried out using peripheral blood. The TCR comes from a man between 65 and 85 years old with active or convalescent COVID-19. The CDR3 region is CASSGTSGRGTDTQYF. CDR3 DNA sequence: TGTGCCAGCAGTGGAACTAGCGGGAGGGGCACAGATACGCAGTATTTT.